This TCR beta chain was recovered during a study of shared clonotypes between healthy human individuals. About the research overall: Serving as donors were a couple of women and a few men, whose ages spanned 18 to 49.

This CDR3 region has 14 residues. In germline, CDR1 is LGHNA, CDR2 YNFKEQ. Trimming removed 1 base from V and 4 bases from J, with 11 bases in between. Only in-frame clones appear in the TCRdb table, and some are missing; sequencing was by immunoSEQ multiplex PCR. The table shows about 1.1 million clones, with about four fifths occurring only once. Healthy HIV-negative adults without recent acute infections or vaccinations served as donors. There were only Caucasian adults among the donors, and all lived in Nashville, Tennessee. What was sequenced was memory CD4+ T cells from PBMCs. Specified subset: CD45RA-negative fraction. This receptor was identified in a man aged 18-30 years in good health. Some clones in this sample may be carry-over from other donors' samples. V gene TRBV4-2 combines with J gene TRBJ2-7; D is perhaps TRBD1 (5 bases). CDR3 protein: CASSQAGGHYEQYF. As DNA, the CDR3 is TGTGCCAGCAGCCAAGCAGGCGGACATTACGAGCAGTACTTC.